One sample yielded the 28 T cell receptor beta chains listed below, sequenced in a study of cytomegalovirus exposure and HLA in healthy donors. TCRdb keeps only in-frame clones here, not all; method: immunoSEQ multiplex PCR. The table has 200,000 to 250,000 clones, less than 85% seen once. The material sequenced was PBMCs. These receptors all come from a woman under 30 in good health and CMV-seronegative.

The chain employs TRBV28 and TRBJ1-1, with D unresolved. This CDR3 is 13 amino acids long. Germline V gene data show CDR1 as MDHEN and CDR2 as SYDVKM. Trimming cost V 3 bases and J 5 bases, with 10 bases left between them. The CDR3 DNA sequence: TGTGCCAGCAGTTTGAGGATGCGTACTGAAGCTTTCTTT. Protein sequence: CASSLRMRTEAFF. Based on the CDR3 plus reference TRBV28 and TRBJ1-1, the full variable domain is DVKVTQSSRYLVKRTGEKVFLECVQDMDHENMFWYRQDPGLGLRLIYFSYDVKMKEKGDIPEGYSVSREKKERFSLILESASTNQTSMYLCASSLRMRTEAFFGQGTRLTVV.

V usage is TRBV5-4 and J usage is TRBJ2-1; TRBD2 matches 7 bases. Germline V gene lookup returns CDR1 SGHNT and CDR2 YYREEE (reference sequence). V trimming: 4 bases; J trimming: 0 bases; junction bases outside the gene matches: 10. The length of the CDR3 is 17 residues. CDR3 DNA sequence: TGTGCCAGCAGCCGACCAGCGGGGACTCACTCCTACAATGAGCAGTTCTTC. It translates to CASSRPAGTHSYNEQFF.

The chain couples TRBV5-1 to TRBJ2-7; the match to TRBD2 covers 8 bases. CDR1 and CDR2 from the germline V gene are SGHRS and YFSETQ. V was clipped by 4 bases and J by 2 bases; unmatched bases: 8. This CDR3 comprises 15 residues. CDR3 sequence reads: CASSPGGGDPYEQYF. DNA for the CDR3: TGCGCCAGCAGCCCGGGAGGGGGAGATCCCTACGAGCAGTACTTC. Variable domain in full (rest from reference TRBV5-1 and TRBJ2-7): KAGVTQTPRYLIKTRGQQVTLSCSPISGHRSVSWYQQTPGQGLQFLFEYFSETQRNKGNFPGRFSGRQFSNSRSEMNVSTLELGDSALYLCASSPGGGDPYEQYFGPGTRLTVT.

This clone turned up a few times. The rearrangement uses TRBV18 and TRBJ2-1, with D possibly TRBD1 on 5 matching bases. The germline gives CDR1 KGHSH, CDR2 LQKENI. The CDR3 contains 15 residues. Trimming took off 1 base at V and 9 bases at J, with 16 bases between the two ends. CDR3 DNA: TGTGCCAGCTCACCACTCAGCCAGGGTCTTGTTGAGCAGTTCTTC. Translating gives CASSPLSQGLVEQFF.

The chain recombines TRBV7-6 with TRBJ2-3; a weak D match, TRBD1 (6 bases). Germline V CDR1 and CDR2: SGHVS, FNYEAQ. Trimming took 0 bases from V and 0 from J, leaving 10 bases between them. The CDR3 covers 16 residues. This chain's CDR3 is CASSLARTESTDTQYF. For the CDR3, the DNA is TGTGCCAGCAGCTTAGCGCGGACAGAAAGCACAGATACGCAGTATTTT.

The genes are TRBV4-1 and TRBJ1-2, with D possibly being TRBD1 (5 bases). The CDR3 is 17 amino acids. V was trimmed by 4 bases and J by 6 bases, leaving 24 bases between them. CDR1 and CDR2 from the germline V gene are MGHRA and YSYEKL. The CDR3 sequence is CASSLKRLEGLFDGYTF. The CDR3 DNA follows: TGCGCCAGCAGCCTCAAACGCCTTGAGGGGCTCTTTGATGGCTACACCTTC.

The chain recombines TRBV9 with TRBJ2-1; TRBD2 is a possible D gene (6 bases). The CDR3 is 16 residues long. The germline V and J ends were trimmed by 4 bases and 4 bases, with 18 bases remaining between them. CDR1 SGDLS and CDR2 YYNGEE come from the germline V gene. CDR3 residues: CASSTNRLGGYNEQFF. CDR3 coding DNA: TGTGCCAGCAGCACCAACAGGTTGGGGGGATACAATGAGCAGTTCTTC.

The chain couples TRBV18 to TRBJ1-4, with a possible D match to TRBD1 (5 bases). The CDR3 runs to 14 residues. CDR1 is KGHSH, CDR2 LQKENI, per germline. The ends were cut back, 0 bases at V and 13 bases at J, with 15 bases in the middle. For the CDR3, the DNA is TGTGCCAGCTCACCACCGGGGGGGAGCCAGCGACTGTTTTTT. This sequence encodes CASSPPGGSQRLFF.

The CDR3 DNA is TGTGCCAGCACGCCGGGAGGGAGTAGCAATCAGCCCCAGCATTTT. Amino acids: CASTPGGSSNQPQHF. This rearrangement joins TRBV2 to TRBJ1-5, with unresolved D. Looked up from germline, CDR1 is SNHLY and CDR2 is FYNNEI. V dropped 7 bases and J dropped 0 bases, with 13 bases sitting between them. This CDR3 spans 15 amino acids.

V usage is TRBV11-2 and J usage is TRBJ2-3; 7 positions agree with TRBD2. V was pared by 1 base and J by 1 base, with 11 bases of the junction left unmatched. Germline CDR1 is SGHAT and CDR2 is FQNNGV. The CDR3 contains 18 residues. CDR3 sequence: CASSLGLGASGRTDTQYF. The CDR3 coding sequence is TGTGCCAGCAGCTTAGGTCTAGGGGCTAGCGGTCGCACAGATACGCAGTATTTT.

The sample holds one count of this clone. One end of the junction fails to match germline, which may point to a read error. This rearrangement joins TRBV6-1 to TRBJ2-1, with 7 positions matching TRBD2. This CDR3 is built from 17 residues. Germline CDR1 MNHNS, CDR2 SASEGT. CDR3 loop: CASSQAPGGSSYNEQFF. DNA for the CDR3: TGTGCCAGCAGTCAAGCTCCGGGCGGGAGCTCCTACAATGAGCAGTTCTTC.

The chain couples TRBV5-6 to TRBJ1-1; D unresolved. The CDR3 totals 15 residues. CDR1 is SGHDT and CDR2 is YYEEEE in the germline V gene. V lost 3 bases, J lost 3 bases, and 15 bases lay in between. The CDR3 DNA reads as TGTGCCAGCAGCTCCTACCGGGCGTGGGACACTGAAGCTTTCTTT. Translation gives CASSSYRAWDTEAFF.

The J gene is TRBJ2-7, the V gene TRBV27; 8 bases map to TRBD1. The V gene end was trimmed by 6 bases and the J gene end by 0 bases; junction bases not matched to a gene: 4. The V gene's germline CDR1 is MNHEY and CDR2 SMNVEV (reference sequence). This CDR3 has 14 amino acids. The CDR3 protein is CASSQGASSYEQYF. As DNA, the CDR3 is TGTGCCAGCAGCCAGGGGGCCAGCTCCTACGAGCAGTACTTC.

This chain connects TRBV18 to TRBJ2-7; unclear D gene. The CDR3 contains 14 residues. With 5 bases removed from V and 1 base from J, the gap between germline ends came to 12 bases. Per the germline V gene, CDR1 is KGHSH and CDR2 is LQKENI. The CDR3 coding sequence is TGTGCCAGCTCAGCCCTTACATTTTCCTACGAGCAGTACTTC. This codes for CASSALTFSYEQYF.

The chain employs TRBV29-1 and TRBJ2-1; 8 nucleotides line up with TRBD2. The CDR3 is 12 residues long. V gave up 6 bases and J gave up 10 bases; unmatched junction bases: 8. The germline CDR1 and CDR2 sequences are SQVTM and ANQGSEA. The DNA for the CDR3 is TGCAGCGTCCCGGGAGGGGTCGGGGAGCAGTTCTTC. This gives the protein CSVPGGVGEQFF.

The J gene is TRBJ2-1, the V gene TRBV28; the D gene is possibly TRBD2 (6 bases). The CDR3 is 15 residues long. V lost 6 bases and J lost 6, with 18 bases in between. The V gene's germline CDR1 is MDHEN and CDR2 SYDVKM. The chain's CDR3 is CASRGVGGKGNEQFF. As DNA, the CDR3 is TGTGCCAGCAGGGGAGTTGGAGGGAAGGGCAATGAGCAGTTCTTC.

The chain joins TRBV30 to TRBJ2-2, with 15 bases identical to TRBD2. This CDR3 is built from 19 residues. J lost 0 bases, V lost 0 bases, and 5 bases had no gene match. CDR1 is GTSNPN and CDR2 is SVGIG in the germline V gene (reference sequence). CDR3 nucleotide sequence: TGTGCCTGGAGTGTAGGGACTAGCGGGAGGACCGCGAACACCGGGGAGCTGTTTTTT. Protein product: CAWSVGTSGRTANTGELFF.

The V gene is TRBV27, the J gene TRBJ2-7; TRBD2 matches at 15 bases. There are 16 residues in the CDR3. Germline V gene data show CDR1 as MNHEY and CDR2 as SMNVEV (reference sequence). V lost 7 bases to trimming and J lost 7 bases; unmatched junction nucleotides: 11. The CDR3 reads CASTSGTSGRRLEQYF. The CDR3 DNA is TGTGCCAGCACCTCGGGGACTAGCGGGAGGCGCTTAGAGCAGTACTTC.

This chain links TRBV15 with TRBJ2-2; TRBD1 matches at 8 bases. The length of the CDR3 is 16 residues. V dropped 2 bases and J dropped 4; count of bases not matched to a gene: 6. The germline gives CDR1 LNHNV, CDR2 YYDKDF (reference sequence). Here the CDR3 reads CATSRPTGVGTGELFF. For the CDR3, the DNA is TGTGCCACCAGCAGACCGACAGGGGTCGGCACCGGGGAGCTGTTTTTT. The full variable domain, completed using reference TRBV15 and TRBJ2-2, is DAMVIQNPRYQVTQFGKPVTLSCSQTLNHNVMYWYQQKSSQAPKLLFHYYDKDFNNEADTPDNFQSRRPNTSFCFLDIRSPGLGDTAMYLCATSRPTGVGTGELFFGEGSRLTVL.

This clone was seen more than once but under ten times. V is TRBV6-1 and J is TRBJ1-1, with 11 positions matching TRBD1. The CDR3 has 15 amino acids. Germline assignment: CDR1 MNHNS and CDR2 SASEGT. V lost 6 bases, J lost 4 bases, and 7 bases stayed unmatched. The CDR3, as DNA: TGTGCCAGCAGCGGGACAGGGGGTTGGAGCACTGAAGCTTTCTTT. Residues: CASSGTGGWSTEAFF.

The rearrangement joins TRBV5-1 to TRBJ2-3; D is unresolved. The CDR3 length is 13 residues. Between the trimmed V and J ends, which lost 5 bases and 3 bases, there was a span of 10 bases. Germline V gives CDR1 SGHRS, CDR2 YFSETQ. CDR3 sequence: CASSFDGTDTQYF. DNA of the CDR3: TGCGCCAGCAGTTTCGACGGTACAGATACGCAGTATTTT.

CDR3 coding DNA: TGTGCCAGCAGTTTCCGGGGATGGGAGACCCAGTACTTC. Translating it yields CASSFRGWETQYF. The chain carries TRBV28 and TRBJ2-5; possible D gene TRBD2, 5 bases. Trimming pared 3 bases from V and 5 bases from J, leaving 10 bases between. CDR1 is MDHEN and CDR2 is SYDVKM in the germline V gene. The CDR3 runs 13 residues.

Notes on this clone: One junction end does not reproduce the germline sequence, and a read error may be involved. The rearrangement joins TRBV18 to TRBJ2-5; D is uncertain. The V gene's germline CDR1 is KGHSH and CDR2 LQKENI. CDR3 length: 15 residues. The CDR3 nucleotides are TGTGCCAGCTCACCACGGCTCGTGACTGAAGAAACCCAGTACTTC. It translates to CASSPRLVTEETQYF.

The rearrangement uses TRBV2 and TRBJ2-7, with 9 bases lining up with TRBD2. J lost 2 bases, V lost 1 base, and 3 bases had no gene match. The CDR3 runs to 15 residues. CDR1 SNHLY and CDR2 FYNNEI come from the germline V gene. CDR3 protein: CASSEVAGEAYEQYF. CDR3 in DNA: TGTGCCAGCAGTGAAGTAGCGGGGGAAGCCTACGAGCAGTACTTC.

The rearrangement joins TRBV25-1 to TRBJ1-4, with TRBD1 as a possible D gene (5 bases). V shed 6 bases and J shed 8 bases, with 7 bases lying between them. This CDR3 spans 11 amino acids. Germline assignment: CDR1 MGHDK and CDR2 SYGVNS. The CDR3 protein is CASREGEKLFF. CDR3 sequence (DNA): TGTGCCAGCAGAGAGGGGGAAAAACTGTTTTTT. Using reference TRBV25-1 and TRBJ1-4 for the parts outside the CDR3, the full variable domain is EADIYQTPRYLVIGTGKKITLECSQTMGHDKMYWYQQDPGMELHLIHYSYGVNSTEKGDLSSESTVSRIRTEHFPLTLESARPSHTSQYLCASREGEKLFFGSGTQLSVL.

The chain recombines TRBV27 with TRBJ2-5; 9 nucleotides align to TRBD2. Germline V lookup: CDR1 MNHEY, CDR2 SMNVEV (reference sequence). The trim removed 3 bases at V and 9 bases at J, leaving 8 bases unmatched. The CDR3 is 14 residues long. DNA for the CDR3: TGTGCCAGCAGTTTGAGCGGGGGGCGAGGGGCCCAGTACTTC. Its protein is CASSLSGGRGAQYF.

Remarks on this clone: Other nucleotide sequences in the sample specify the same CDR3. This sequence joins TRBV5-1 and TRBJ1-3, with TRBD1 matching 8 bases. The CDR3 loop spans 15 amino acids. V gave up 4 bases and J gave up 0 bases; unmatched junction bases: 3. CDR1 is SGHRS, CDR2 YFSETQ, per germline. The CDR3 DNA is TGCGCCAGCAGCAGAGACAGGGGCTCTGGAAACACCATATATTTT. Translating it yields CASSRDRGSGNTIYF.

This chain's CDR3 is CASSPPEGNTEAFF. DNA of the CDR3: TGCGCCAGCAGCCCCCCGGAGGGAAACACTGAAGCTTTCTTT. The chain links TRBV4-1 to TRBJ1-1; no clear D gene. Germline CDR1 reads MGHRA; CDR2 reads YSYEKL. The ends were cut back, 4 bases at V and 2 bases at J, with 11 bases in the middle. This CDR3 region has 14 residues.